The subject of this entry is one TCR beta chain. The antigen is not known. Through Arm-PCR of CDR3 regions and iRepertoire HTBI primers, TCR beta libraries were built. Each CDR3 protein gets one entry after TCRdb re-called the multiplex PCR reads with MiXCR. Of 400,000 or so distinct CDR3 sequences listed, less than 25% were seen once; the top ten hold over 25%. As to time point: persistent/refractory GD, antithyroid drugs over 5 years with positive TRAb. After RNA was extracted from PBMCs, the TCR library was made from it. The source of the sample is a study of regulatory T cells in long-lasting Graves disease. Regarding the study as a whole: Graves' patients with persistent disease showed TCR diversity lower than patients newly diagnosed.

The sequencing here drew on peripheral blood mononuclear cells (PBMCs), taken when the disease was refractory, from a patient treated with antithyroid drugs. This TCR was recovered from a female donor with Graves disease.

CDR3 coding DNA: TGTGCCAGCAGCCCCGGTTGGGGACAGAGGAACACTGAAGCTTTCTTT. This codes for CASSPGWGQRNTEAFF. This chain joins TRBV27 and TRBJ1-1; 7 positions match TRBD1. The V segment lost 6 bases and the J segment 1 base; nucleotides outside the gene matches: 11. Looked up from germline, CDR1 is MNHEY and CDR2 is SMNVEV (reference sequence). The CDR3 spans 16 residues.